This T cell receptor beta chain comes out of a study of vaccination and CD4 T cells after COVID-19 (dated by TCRdb to between 2021 and 2024). Regarding the complete study: SARS-CoV-2 positivity had been established in the convalescent patients by nasal swab PCR, and mild disease was recorded in nine or ten of these patients and severe disease in one. Control cultures received a CEFX viral epitope pool as the positive control, an HIV-1 Nef peptide pool as the negative control, or no peptide. Six males and four females were included in the convalescent cohort, with two Hispanic individuals, seven Caucasians, two Asians and one multiracial person represented. Post-vaccine blood samples were collected a median of approximately 68 days after the second vaccine dose, ranging from about 13 to 241 days. Culture stimuli were overlapping spike peptide pools from SARS-CoV-2 and from the common cold coronaviruses HCoV-NL63, HCoV-OC43 and HCoV-229E. Post-COVID blood samples from convalescent patients were collected a median of roughly 100 days after diagnosis, with a range of roughly 30 to 170 days. Two doses of either the Pfizer-BioNTech BNT162b2 vaccine (n=8) or the Moderna mRNA-1273 vaccine (n=2) were administered to participants. In over 8 COVID-19 convalescent patients and a handful of infection-naive healthy vaccine recipients, researchers compared the spike-specific CD4+ TCR repertoire from before mRNA vaccination with the repertoire from after. Broader findings and caveats from the paper: Although the median number of SARS-CoV-2-reactive clonotypes went up from some 23 after infection to 35 to 40 after vaccination, the increase was not significant. Nearly all vaccine-specific clones in convalescent patients (304 of 307) were mono-reactive for SARS-CoV-2 spike rather than cross-reactive with common cold coronaviruses. Relatively few convalescent patients were included in the study, and early timepoints after natural infection were not analyzed. In convalescent patients, a median roughly 87% of post-vaccine SARS-CoV-2-reactive clones were detected only after vaccination, and vaccine-specific priming was suggested by this finding.

What the treatment or condition label conveys for this sample: roughly nine-day PBMC culture with coronavirus spike peptide pools or control peptides (ViraFEST assay). The ViraFEST assay, used in the study, expanded antigen-specific T cells with peptide pools and then identified the expanded clonotypes through TCR sequencing. Positive SARS-CoV-2 PCR tests in the convalescent patients dated from March to December 2020, before Alpha, Beta and Delta variants emerged in the United States. PBMCs were cultured at 1.5 million to 2 million per well in IMDM supplemented with approximately 5% human AB serum and about 9.5 IU/ml IL-2, with about 11 ug/ml peptide pools added. Half of the culture medium was replaced with fresh IL-2-containing medium on days 3 and 7. After 10 to 11 days of culture, CD4+ T cells were isolated by negative selection with the EasySep CD4+ T cell isolation kit. Ficoll-Paque Plus gradient centrifugation was used to isolate PBMCs from whole blood, and the isolated PBMCs were then either used fresh or cryopreserved at -140C. Triplicate wells were generally used for each culture condition.

Libraries were prepared through PCR. DNA from cultured CD4+ T cells underwent TCR sequencing with the Oncomine TCR Beta short-read assay at the Johns Hopkins FTIC core. The QIAamp micro DNA kit was used to extract genomic DNA from the cultured CD4+ T cells. The Oncomine TCR Beta libraries from cultured CD4+ T cells were pooled using unique dual indexes and then sequenced on an Illumina iSeq 100. In the authors' own workflow: Non-productive sequences were filtered out, and CDR3s that did not start with C, did not end with F or W, or were shorter than 7 amino acids were discarded. The MANAFEST web application identified antigen-specific clonotypes by comparing peptide-stimulated wells against reference wells and other culture wells. An FDR below 0.05, an odds ratio above 5, and a productive frequency above 0.1% in at least two of three replicate wells were required for clones to be considered positive. Cross-reactive clonotypes were defined as significantly expanded in both SARS-CoV-2 spike wells and at least one common cold coronavirus spike condition. CDR3 homology was assessed with Levenshtein distances (stringdist) and unrooted phylogenetic trees (ape) in R version 3.6.1. TCRdb redid the processing of the public reads, applying fastp at Q25 and MiXCR, and retained in-frame beta chains. When rows share a CDR3 protein, they turn into one entry using the most common DNA and genes. The V and J calls follow TCRdb's processing rather than the paper's. A total of more than 10,000 distinct CDR3 sequences appear in this sample, roughly 70% of them only once. The ten top clones hold roughly 30% of the sample.

On this clonotype itself: Its antigen remains unidentified. No much larger clone is present one base from it, and per-base qualities are unavailable.

V and J lose 6 bases and 4 bases, and a span of 6 bases separates them. The CDR3 holds 10 amino acids from the cysteine to the phenylalanine. Kept here is only the CDR3 DNA, which spans 30 bases and is read in frame from base 1. From the germline V gene (reference sequence), CDR1 is DFQATT and CDR2 is SNEGSKA. The sample comprised CD4+ T cells from blood, cultured in vitro. This TCR came from a human donor who had recovered from COVID-19. The V and J genes are TRBV20-1 and TRBJ1-1, with no confidently assigned D gene. The DNA sequence reads TGCAGTGCCAGGTTCACTGAAGCTTTCTTT. It is translated as CSARFTEAFF.